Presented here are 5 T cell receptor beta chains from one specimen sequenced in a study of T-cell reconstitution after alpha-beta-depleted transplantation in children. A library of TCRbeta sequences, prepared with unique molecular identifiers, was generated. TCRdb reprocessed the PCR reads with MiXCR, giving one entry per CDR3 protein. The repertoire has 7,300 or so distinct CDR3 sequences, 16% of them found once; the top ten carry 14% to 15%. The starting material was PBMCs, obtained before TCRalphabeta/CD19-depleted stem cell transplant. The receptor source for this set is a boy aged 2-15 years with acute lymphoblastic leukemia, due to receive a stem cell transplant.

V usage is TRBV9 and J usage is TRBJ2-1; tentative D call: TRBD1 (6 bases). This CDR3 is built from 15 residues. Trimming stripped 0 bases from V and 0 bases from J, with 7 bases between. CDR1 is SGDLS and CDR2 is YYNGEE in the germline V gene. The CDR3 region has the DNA TGTGCCAGCAGCGTAGAAGGGGGCTCCTACAATGAGCAGTTCTTC. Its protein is CASSVEGGSYNEQFF. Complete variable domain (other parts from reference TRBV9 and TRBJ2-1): DSGVTQTPKHLITATGQRVTLRCSPRSGDLSVYWYQQSLDQGLQFLIQYYNGEERAKGNILERFSAQQFPDLHSELNLSSLELGDSALYFCASSVEGGSYNEQFFGPGTRLTVL.

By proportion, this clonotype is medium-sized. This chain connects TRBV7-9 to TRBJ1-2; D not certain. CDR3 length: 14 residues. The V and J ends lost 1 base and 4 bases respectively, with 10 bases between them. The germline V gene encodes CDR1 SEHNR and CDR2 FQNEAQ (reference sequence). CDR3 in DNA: TGTGCCAGCAGCTTAGACGAGCGGAGCTATGGCTACACCTTC. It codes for CASSLDERSYGYTF.

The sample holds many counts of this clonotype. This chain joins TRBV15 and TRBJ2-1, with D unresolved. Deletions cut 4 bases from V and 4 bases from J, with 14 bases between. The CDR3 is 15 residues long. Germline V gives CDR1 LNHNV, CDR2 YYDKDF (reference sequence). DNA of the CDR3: TGTGCCACCAGCACCCCCAGAAGTCCTTACAATGAGCAGTTCTTC. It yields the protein CATSTPRSPYNEQFF. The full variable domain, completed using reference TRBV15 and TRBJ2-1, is DAMVIQNPRYQVTQFGKPVTLSCSQTLNHNVMYWYQQKSSQAPKLLFHYYDKDFNNEADTPDNFQSRRPNTSFCFLDIRSPGLGDTAMYLCATSTPRSPYNEQFFGPGTRLTVL.

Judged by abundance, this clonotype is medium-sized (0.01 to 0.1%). The CDR3 protein is CSVEGGQGASDTQYF. CDR3 DNA: TGCAGCGTTGAGGGTGGACAGGGGGCGTCAGATACGCAGTATTTT. The chain links TRBV29-1 to TRBJ2-3; 11 bases are a match to TRBD1. Germline V gene sequence: CDR1 SQVTM, CDR2 ANQGSEA. This CDR3 region has 15 residues. V gave up 3 bases and J gave up 4 bases; unmatched junction bases: 6.

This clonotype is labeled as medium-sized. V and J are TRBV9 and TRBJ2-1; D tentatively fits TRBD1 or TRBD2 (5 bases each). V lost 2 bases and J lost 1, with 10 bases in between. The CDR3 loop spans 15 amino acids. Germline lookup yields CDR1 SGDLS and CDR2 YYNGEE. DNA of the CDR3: TGTGCCAGCAGCGTTGGGGGTCTGTCCTACAATGAGCAGTTCTTC. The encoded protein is CASSVGGLSYNEQFF.